These T cell receptor beta chains were read from a single sample in a study of T cell repertoires in cytomegalovirus infection. TCRdb reprocessed the reads with MiXCR, giving one entry per CDR3 protein. The sample lists some 440,000 distinct CDR3 sequences, approximately 31% occurring once. What was sequenced was PBMCs. The source of these receptors is a human donor in good health (CMV status not recorded). Some clones in this sample may be carry-over from other donors' samples. Both conserved end residues are part of each CDR3. The order of the fields is CDR3 protein, CDR3 DNA, V gene, clone size, D gene, J gene. D genes are given only for firm matches. Not all rows give a size; the values are once, few, many and, for expanded clones, a class.

CDR3: CASNGFPPNTEAFF
DNA: TGTGCCAGCAATGGGTTCCCCCCGAACACTGAAGCTTTCTTT
V: TRBV27
size: .
D: .
J: TRBJ1-1

CDR3: CASSPGISRLNTEAFF
DNA: TGTGCCAGCAGTCCCGGTATCTCAAGATTGAACACTGAAGCTTTCTTT
V: TRBV6-5
size: few
D: .
J: TRBJ1-1

CDR3: CASDKRPNTEAFF
DNA: TGTGCCAGCGACAAACGGCCGAACACTGAAGCTTTCTTT
V: TRBV27
size: .
D: .
J: TRBJ1-1

CDR3: CASSLAQGPGRANTEAFF
DNA: TGTGCCAGCAGCTTAGCGCAGGGCCCAGGTAGAGCGAACACTGAAGCTTTCTTT
V: TRBV7-2
size: few
D: .
J: TRBJ1-1

CDR3: CASSFEGVAGGPQYF
DNA: TGTGCCAGCAGTTTCGAGGGTGTGGCGGGGGGGCCGCAGTATTTT
V: TRBV12-3/TRBV12-4
size: few
D: TRBD2
J: TRBJ2-3

CDR3: CASSPRRGGLDEQFF
DNA: TGTGCCAGCAGCCCTCGGCGGGGGGGGCTGGATGAGCAGTTCTTC
V: TRBV11-2
size: .
D: TRBD2
J: TRBJ2-1

CDR3: CASRMGGNTIYF
DNA: TGTGCCAGCAGGATGGGGGGAAACACCATATATTTT
V: TRBV7-9
size: few
D: .
J: TRBJ1-3

CDR3: CASSLVGGEANYGYTF
DNA: TGTGCCAGCAGCTTAGTAGGCGGTGAGGCTAACTATGGCTACACCTTC
V: TRBV7-2
size: many
D: .
J: TRBJ1-2

CDR3: CSARGGGGSNQPQHF
DNA: TGCAGTGCTAGAGGGGGTGGGGGTAGCAATCAGCCCCAGCATTTT
V: TRBV20-1
size: .
D: .
J: TRBJ1-5

CDR3: CASSLRSGRLLEQFF
DNA: TGTGCCAGCAGCTTAAGGAGCGGGAGATTGTTAGAGCAGTTCTTC
V: TRBV7-2
size: many
D: TRBD2
J: TRBJ2-1

CDR3: CASSLGTGLDAGEQFF
DNA: TGTGCCAGCAGCTTGGGCACGGGCCTCGACGCGGGTGAGCAGTTCTTC
V: TRBV5-4
size: once
D: .
J: TRBJ2-1

CDR3: CASGFPDPYNEQFF
DNA: TGTGCCAGCGGATTTCCGGATCCTTACAATGAGCAGTTCTTC
V: TRBV5-8
size: .
D: .
J: TRBJ2-1

CDR3: CSVRGRQNTEAFF
DNA: TGCAGCGTTCGAGGACGGCAGAACACTGAAGCTTTCTTT
V: TRBV29-1
size: .
D: .
J: TRBJ1-1

CDR3: CAWRLPETTNTEAFF
DNA: TGTGCCTGGAGACTTCCCGAGACAACGAACACTGAAGCTTTCTTT
V: TRBV30
size: .
D: .
J: TRBJ1-1

CDR3: CASSERWNQPQHF
DNA: TGTGCCAGTAGTGAGAGGTGGAATCAGCCCCAGCATTTT
V: TRBV19
size: .
D: .
J: TRBJ1-5

CDR3: CSARDHAGPSGANVLTF
DNA: TGCAGTGCTAGAGATCACGCAGGGCCTTCTGGGGCCAACGTCCTGACTTTC
V: TRBV20-1
size: .
D: .
J: TRBJ2-6

CDR3: CASRSRGEKLFF
DNA: TGTGCCAGCAGATCCAGGGGGGAAAAACTGTTTTTT
V: TRBV27
size: .
D: TRBD1
J: TRBJ1-4

CDR3: CAISDPTGARNEQFF
DNA: TGTGCCATCAGTGACCCGACAGGGGCAAGGAATGAGCAGTTCTTC
V: TRBV10-3
size: .
D: TRBD1
J: TRBJ2-1

CDR3: CATSSGGSVTGANVLTF
DNA: TGTGCCACATCGTCGGGAGGGAGCGTCACTGGGGCCAACGTCCTGACTTTC
V: TRBV12-3/TRBV12-4
size: .
D: TRBD2
J: TRBJ2-6

CDR3: CASSENGLDSYNEQFF
DNA: TGTGCCAGCAGTGAAAACGGACTAGATAGCTACAATGAGCAGTTCTTC
V: TRBV6-1
size: few
D: TRBD2
J: TRBJ2-1